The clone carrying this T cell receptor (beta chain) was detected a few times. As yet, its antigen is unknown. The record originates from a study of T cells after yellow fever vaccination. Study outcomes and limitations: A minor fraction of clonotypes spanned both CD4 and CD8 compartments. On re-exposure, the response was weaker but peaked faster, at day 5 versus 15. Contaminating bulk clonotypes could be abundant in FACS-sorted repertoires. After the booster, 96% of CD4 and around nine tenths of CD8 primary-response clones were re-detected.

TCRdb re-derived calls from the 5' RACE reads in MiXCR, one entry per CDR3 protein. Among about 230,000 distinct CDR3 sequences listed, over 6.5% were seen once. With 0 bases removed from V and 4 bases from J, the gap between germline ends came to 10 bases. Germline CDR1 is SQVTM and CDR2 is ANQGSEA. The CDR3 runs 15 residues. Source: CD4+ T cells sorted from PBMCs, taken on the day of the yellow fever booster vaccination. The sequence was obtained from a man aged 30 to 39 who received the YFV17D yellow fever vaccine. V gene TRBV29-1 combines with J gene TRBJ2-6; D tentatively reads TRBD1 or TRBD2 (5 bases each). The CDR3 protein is CSVEDGGAGANVLTF. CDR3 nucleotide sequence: TGCAGCGTTGAAGATGGGGGAGCCGGGGCCAACGTCCTGACTTTC.